This TCR beta chain was sequenced during a study of blood T cells in healthy people across ages. This CDR3 has 16 amino acids. Germline CDR1 is MGHDK and CDR2 is SYGVNS. Alongside a J-beta primer mix, a sample-barcoded 5' primer served in a second PCR lasting roughly 7 to 11 cycles. Via MiXCR, TCRdb re-called the 5' RACE reads, giving one row per CDR3 protein. This sample has some 560,000 distinct CDR3 sequences, with 25% to 35% found just once. Points from the study as a whole: Greater diversity and more naive CD4+ cells were seen in long-lived donors than in aged donors.

As to this clonotype: The antigen is not known.

The same sample was also used in a study of T cells of mothers and their children.

Sequenced sample: blood. The receptor comes from a boy aged 2 to 10 in good health. The chain recombines TRBV25-1 with TRBJ2-5, with 16 bases lining up with TRBD2. The DNA end favors TRBJ2-1, so the J call may be wrong. DNA of the CDR3: TGTGCCAGCAGTCCCGCGGGACTAGCGGGGGGGAATGAGCAGTTCTTC. Translation gives CASSPAGLAGGNEQFF.